A single T cell receptor (beta chain) is shown here with its context. The data were obtained in a study of technical replicates of blood from a few donors. Profiled with immunoSEQ multiplex PCR; TCRdb holds only in-frame clones, not every one. The table lists roughly 72,000 clones, about 92% of them singletons. Trimming pared 2 bases from V and 0 bases from J, leaving 7 bases between. Germline-derived CDR1 and CDR2 are GTSNPN and SVGIG (reference sequence). This CDR3 region has 13 residues. The chain carries TRBV30 and TRBJ2-5, with a weak D call TRBD1 (6 bases). The receptor's source is a human donor in good health. Sequencing was carried out using T cells isolated from PBMCs. CDR3 residues: CAWSRQDQETQYF. The DNA for the CDR3 is TGTGCCTGGAGTCGACAGGACCAAGAGACCCAGTACTTC.